These 8 T cell receptor beta chains were all obtained from the same sample, sequenced in a study of blood T cell repertoires in COVID-19. Here immunoSEQ multiplex PCR was the method, and the copy in TCRdb shows in-frame clones only, minus some. This table holds roughly 360,000 clones, approximately 88% found once. Sequenced: PBMCs or T cells enriched from blood (not recorded which). These TCRs come from a woman in her twenties or thirties with acute COVID-19.

V usage is TRBV30 and J usage is TRBJ2-1; D possibly corresponds to TRBD2 (5 bases). This CDR3 has 15 amino acids. CDR1 and CDR2 (germline): GTSNPN, SVGIG (reference sequence). Trimming left V 1 base short and J 4 bases short, with 14 bases between. The CDR3 sequence is CAWSGVDSTYNEQFF. In nucleotides, the CDR3 is TGTGCCTGGAGTGGGGTGGACTCCACTTACAATGAGCAGTTCTTC.

The chain links TRBV19 to TRBJ2-3; D gene ambiguous. The CDR3 is made up of 12 amino acids. From germline, CDR1 is LNHDA and CDR2 SQIVND (reference sequence). Trimming took off 6 bases at V and 6 bases at J, with 10 bases between the two ends. The CDR3 reads CASSNRFDTQYF. The CDR3 region has the DNA TGTGCCAGTAGCAATAGATTTGATACGCAGTATTTT.

The CDR3 loop is CASSHVQGQGRIEQFF. In DNA, the CDR3 is TGCGCCAGCAGCCACGTTCAGGGACAGGGTCGGATTGAGCAGTTCTTC. This rearrangement joins TRBV4-1 to TRBJ2-1; 9 nucleotides line up with TRBD1. J gave up 9 bases and V 3 bases, and 12 bases lay outside the gene matches. The CDR3 is 16 residues long. In germline, CDR1 is MGHRA, CDR2 YSYEKL.

V usage is TRBV23-1 and J usage is TRBJ2-5; 12 bases are shared with TRBD2. TRBV23-1 is sorted into the ORF group, with uncertain function. This CDR3 is 15 amino acids long. J was trimmed by 5 bases and V by 7 bases; bases with no gene match: 8. The DNA of the CDR3 is TGCGCCAGCAAGGCTAGCGGGGGGGCCGGTGAGACCCAGTACTTC. This sequence encodes CASKASGGAGETQYF.

In its sample, this clone was seen once. The chain links TRBV21-1 to TRBJ2-7; the table's D call, TRBD2, has no DNA check behind it. TRBV21-1 is a recognized pseudogene. The CDR3 is 20 residues long. The CDR3 is CASSKNGLAGGIPCPYEQYF. CDR3 coding DNA: TGTGCCAGCAGCAAAAACGGACTAGCGGGGGGGATTCCTTGCCCCTACGAGCAGTACTTC.

This clone has only one observation. This chain links TRBV20-1 with TRBJ1-2, with 10 bases aligning to TRBD1. The V and J ends lost 3 bases and 6 bases, in that order; junction bases with no gene match: 10. Germline-derived CDR1 and CDR2 are DFQATT and SNEGSKA (reference sequence). This CDR3 region has 15 residues. The CDR3 here is CSASHQTGGADGYTF. CDR3 coding DNA: TGCAGTGCTAGTCATCAGACAGGGGGCGCGGATGGCTACACCTTC.

The V gene is TRBV7-2, the J gene TRBJ2-1, with 12 positions matching TRBD2. CDR3 length: 15 residues. Germline V gives CDR1 SGHTA, CDR2 FQGNSA. V lost 1 base and J lost 9; bases outside the gene matches: 4. The CDR3 coding sequence is TGTGCCAGCAGCTTAGGACTAGCGGGGGCGCTTGAGCAGTTCTTC. This codes for CASSLGLAGALEQFF.

V is TRBV30 and J is TRBJ1-5; D is uncertain. Germline V gene data show CDR1 as GTSNPN and CDR2 as SVGIG (reference sequence). There are 14 residues in the CDR3. V was clipped by 3 bases and J by 9 bases, with 18 bases between them. This chain's CDR3 is CAWSTGEGLLPQHF. DNA for the CDR3: TGTGCCTGGAGCACCGGGGAGGGCCTCTTGCCCCAGCATTTT.